At least ten counts were recorded for the clone carrying this T cell receptor (beta chain). Antigen unknown. Germline and junction disagree at one end, which may indicate a read error. The V gene's germline CDR1 is MNHNS and CDR2 SASEGT. The length of the CDR3 is 11 residues. This sample stems from a study of T cells in Graves' hyperthyroidism and ophthalmopathy. RNA transcripts provided the source from which TCR beta CDR3 regions were amplified. A set of HTBI primers served as the primers for a first-round RT-PCR of the TCR CDR3. MiXCR, applied by TCRdb to the multiplex PCR reads, yields one record per CDR3 protein. The sample includes around 380,000 distinct CDR3 sequences, approximately 13% of them seen just once. Study outcomes and limitations: Model output signaled ophthalmopathy a median roughly 6.5 months ahead of onset.

The clonotype comes from a man aged 30 to 39 with Graves' hyperthyroidism that later progressed to Graves' ophthalmopathy. V is TRBV6-1 and J is TRBJ2-7, with D uncertain. Sequencing was carried out using blood. The CDR3 region is CASSSDYEQYF. DNA of the CDR3: TGCGCCAGCAGCTCCGACTACGAGCAGTACTTC.